This TCR beta chain was obtained from a study of blood T cell repertoires in COVID-19. At the level of the study: Acute-phase and convalescent COVID-19 samples originated in the United States, Italy and Spain. Nucleic acid was either cDNA or gDNA, and it came from T cells, B-cell-depleted T cells, or PBMCs.

Seattle's enrolled individuals joined amid active infection and were then monitored longitudinally. About this clone: Germline and junction disagree at one end, which may indicate a read error.

Authors' methods: Estimated nucleated cell counts came from reference gene primer amplification. The assay was immunoSEQ multiplex PCR, and TCRdb's table has in-frame clones only and misses some. That table gives V, J and clone size, and the DNA gave D and trimming. The sample contains 95,000 to 150,000 clones, approximately 85% of which appear only once. The sequencing input was peripheral blood. The TCR originated in a woman of 80 years or more with COVID-19, enrolled during active disease.

The CDR3 DNA is TGTGCCAGTACTATAGGACAGACGAACACTGAAGCTTTCTTT. It yields the protein CASTIGQTNTEAFF. The J gene is TRBJ1-1, the V gene TRBV19; D may be TRBD1 (6 bases). Germline V lookup: CDR1 LNHDA, CDR2 SQIVND (reference sequence). The CDR3 extends over 14 amino acids.